Listed here are 30 T cell receptor beta chains from one sample, sequenced in a study of cytomegalovirus exposure and HLA in healthy donors. TCRdb's table, derived via immunoSEQ multiplex PCR, lists solely in-frame clones and lacks some. Of over 200,000 clones in the sample, around 80% were seen once. The sequencing sample was made of PBMCs. Receptors were obtained from a woman aged 25 to 39 in good health and CMV-seropositive.

The V gene is TRBV27, the J gene TRBJ1-1, with 9 bases that match TRBD1. Trimming cost V 7 bases and J 7 bases; bases outside gene matches: 7. The CDR3 loop spans 13 amino acids. Germline V gene data show CDR1 as MNHEY and CDR2 as SMNVEV (reference sequence). Written as DNA, the CDR3 is TGTGCCAGCAAACGGACAGGGGCGAATGAAGCTTTCTTT. Protein: CASKRTGANEAFF.

The sample holds a few counts of this clone. This rearrangement joins TRBV9 to TRBJ1-1; tentatively, D is TRBD1 (5 bases). Trimming pared 3 bases from V and 3 bases from J, leaving 12 bases between. The CDR3 runs 14 residues. CDR1 and CDR2 from the germline V gene are SGDLS and YYNGEE. The CDR3 DNA reads as TGTGCCAGCAGCGGCGGCAGGGCGGACACTGAAGCTTTCTTT. It yields the protein CASSGGRADTEAFF.

This rearrangement joins TRBV13 to TRBJ2-7; 9 nucleotides align to TRBD2. J was trimmed by 3 bases and V by 4 bases; bases with no gene match: 16. The CDR3 consists of 18 residues. The germline gives CDR1 PRHDT, CDR2 FYEKMQ (reference sequence). The CDR3 coding sequence is TGTGCCAGCAGCTCAAGACAGGGCGGACTAGCGACAAGCTACGAGCAGTACTTC. The encoded protein is CASSSRQGGLATSYEQYF. The variable domain in full, completed from reference TRBV13 and TRBJ2-7, reads AAGVIQSPRHLIKEKRETATLKCYPIPRHDTVYWYQQGPGQDPQFLISFYEKMQSDKGSIPDRFSAQQFSDYHSELNMSSLELGDSALYFCASSSRQGGLATSYEQYFGPGTRLTVT.

This rearrangement joins TRBV30 to TRBJ2-7; D might be TRBD1 or TRBD2, each matching 6 bases. Germline-derived CDR1 and CDR2 are GTSNPN and SVGIG (reference sequence). The V end lost 5 bases, the J end lost 3 bases, and 20 bases lay between the germline ends. The CDR3 loop spans 15 amino acids. The CDR3 here is CAWPRRGHTNYEQYF. The CDR3 DNA sequence: TGTGCCTGGCCCCGGAGGGGACACACCAACTACGAGCAGTACTTC. Together with reference TRBV30 and TRBJ2-7, the CDR3 gives the full variable domain: SQTIHQWPATLVQPVGSPLSLECTVEGTSNPNLYWYRQAAGRGLQLLFYSVGIGQISSEVPQNLSASRPQDRQFILSSKKLLLSDSGFYLCAWPRRGHTNYEQYFGPGTRLTVT.

The chain carries TRBV30 and TRBJ2-6; D not resolved. CDR1 is GTSNPN, CDR2 SVGIG, per germline (reference sequence). The CDR3 is 13 residues long. V lost 1 base and J lost 8, with 9 bases in between. The CDR3 is CAWSDRVPNVLTF. CDR3 bases: TGTGCCTGGAGTGATAGAGTACCCAACGTCCTGACTTTC.

The chain joins TRBV29-1 to TRBJ2-1, with D perhaps assigned TRBD1 or TRBD2 (5 bases each). This CDR3 spans 15 amino acids. V was trimmed by 5 bases and J by 9 bases, leaving 23 bases between them. Germline CDR1 is SQVTM and CDR2 is ANQGSEA. CDR3 in amino acids: CSVSVRDLVDGEQFF. The CDR3 DNA reads TGCAGCGTTTCTGTCCGGGACCTTGTGGATGGTGAGCAGTTCTTC.

This sequence joins TRBV11-2 and TRBJ1-1; D might be TRBD1 (6 bases). The V end lost 5 bases, the J end lost 6 bases, and 13 bases lay between the germline ends. CDR1 SGHAT and CDR2 FQNNGV come from the germline V gene. This CDR3 comprises 13 residues. Written as DNA, the CDR3 is TGTGCCAGCAGCACGCACCCAGGGGCTGAAGCTTTCTTT. It encodes CASSTHPGAEAFF.

This sequence joins TRBV4-3 and TRBJ1-2; D is unresolved. V dropped 0 bases and J dropped 2 bases, with 13 bases sitting between them. The CDR3 has 16 residues. Germline V lookup: CDR1 LGHNA, CDR2 YSLEER. CDR3 loop: CASSQDLRTTNYGYTF. CDR3 bases: TGCGCCAGCAGCCAAGATCTTAGGACTACGAACTATGGCTACACCTTC.

The V and J genes are TRBV29-1 and TRBJ1-1, with a possible D match to TRBD1 (5 bases). CDR1 and CDR2 from the germline V gene are SQVTM and ANQGSEA. Trimming took 7 bases from V and 11 from J, leaving 20 bases between them. This CDR3 comprises 12 residues. In DNA, the CDR3 is TGCAGCGCAGACGGTAGGGAGGGACTGGCTTTCTTT. Translating it yields CSADGREGLAFF.

The chain employs TRBV2 and TRBJ2-5; 10 bases map to TRBD1. Germline V gene sequence: CDR1 SNHLY, CDR2 FYNNEI. This CDR3 is 14 amino acids long. V lost 7 bases to trimming and J lost 4 bases; unmatched junction nucleotides: 6. The CDR3 bases are TGTGCCAGCATAGGGACAGGGGTCCGAGAGACCCAGTACTTC. This sequence encodes CASIGTGVRETQYF.

In its sample, this clone was seen a few times. The V call is TRBV15, the J call TRBJ1-2; D perhaps matches TRBD1 (6 bases). Germline CDR1 LNHNV, CDR2 YYDKDF (reference sequence). V shed 0 bases and J shed 8 bases, with 13 bases lying between them. The CDR3 length is 14 residues. The CDR3 DNA reads as TGTGCCACCAGCAGAGATCGCAACAGGGACGGCTACACCTTC. This gives the protein CATSRDRNRDGYTF.

The CDR3 coding sequence is TGTGCCAGCAGTGAGGGACTCACGATAGAGACCCAGTACTTC. It yields the protein CASSEGLTIETQYF. The genes are TRBV2 and TRBJ2-5; TRBD2 is a possible D gene (6 bases). Per germline, CDR1 SNHLY and CDR2 FYNNEI. CDR3 length equals 14 residues. V was shortened by 3 bases and J by 4 bases, with 12 bases between the two germline ends.

This clone is a singleton in its sample. The chain carries TRBV29-1 and TRBJ1-2, with D uncertain. The CDR3 has 13 amino acids. Trimming stripped 2 bases from V and 6 bases from J, with 13 bases between. CDR1 is SQVTM, CDR2 ANQGSEA, per germline. CDR3 sequence (DNA): TGCAGCGTTGAAAAGCCACGGTCGGATGGCTACACCTTC. This gives the protein CSVEKPRSDGYTF.

The V and J genes are TRBV2 and TRBJ2-5; D perhaps matches TRBD2 (6 bases). Germline CDR1 and CDR2: SNHLY and FYNNEI. V was trimmed by 5 bases and J by 5 bases, leaving 30 bases between them. The CDR3 totals 19 residues. The CDR3 is CASSMGLLTGVVTLETQYF. CDR3 sequence (DNA): TGTGCCAGCAGTATGGGGCTGTTAACGGGAGTGGTTACCCTGGAGACCCAGTACTTC.

This rearrangement joins TRBV6-1 to TRBJ2-7; 11 nucleotides match TRBD2. Germline CDR1 MNHNS, CDR2 SASEGT. The CDR3 totals 15 residues. V shed 7 bases, J shed 2 bases, and the junction held 7 bases outside the gene matches. DNA of the CDR3: TGTGCCAGCACCCTATTAGCGGGAGGGCCCTACGAGCAGTACTTC. Translation gives CASTLLAGGPYEQYF.

This chain links TRBV6-1 with TRBJ2-3; no clear D gene. V was shortened by 2 bases and J by 2 bases, with 8 bases between the two germline ends. This CDR3 comprises 14 residues. Germline CDR1 reads MNHNS; CDR2 reads SASEGT. The CDR3 spells CASSENKNTDTQYF. DNA of the CDR3: TGTGCCAGCAGTGAAAACAAGAACACAGATACGCAGTATTTT.

V is TRBV29-1 and J is TRBJ2-7; no firm D call. The germline V gene encodes CDR1 SQVTM and CDR2 ANQGSEA. Trimming pared 4 bases from V and 2 bases from J, leaving 12 bases between. The length of the CDR3 is 13 residues. The CDR3 bases are TGCAGCGTTGTTATCGCGGACCCCTACGAGCAGTACTTC. Its translation: CSVVIADPYEQYF.

The CDR3 DNA reads as TGTGCCAGCAGTTTACCAGGGTTCAACGAGCAGTACTTC. Translating gives CASSLPGFNEQYF. V gene TRBV27 combines with J gene TRBJ2-7, with TRBD1 as a possible D gene (5 bases). This CDR3 spans 13 amino acids. CDR1 MNHEY and CDR2 SMNVEV come from the germline V gene (reference sequence). Trimming removed 2 bases at V and 5 bases at J, with 10 bases between.

This clone has only a few counts. DNA of the CDR3: TGTGCCAGCAGCTTCGAGTGGGAAGAGACCCAGTACTTC. The encoded protein is CASSFEWEETQYF. V and J are TRBV5-4 and TRBJ2-5; D is unclear. This CDR3 is built from 13 residues. Germline V CDR1 and CDR2: SGHNT, YYREEE (reference sequence). With 2 bases removed from V and 3 bases from J, the gap between germline ends came to 8 bases.

The chain links TRBV6-5 to TRBJ2-5; 8 bases align to TRBD1. Germline CDR1 MNHEY, CDR2 SVGAGI. There are 16 residues in the CDR3. V was clipped by 0 bases and J by 4 bases; unmatched bases: 7. The CDR3 sequence is CASSYSYTGGSETQYF. CDR3 DNA: TGTGCCAGCAGTTACTCTTACACAGGGGGTTCAGAGACCCAGTACTTC.

V usage is TRBV14 and J usage is TRBJ1-2, with unresolved D. The CDR3 totals 16 residues. V was shortened by 0 bases and J by 8 bases, with 19 bases between the two germline ends. The germline V gene has CDR1 SGHDN and CDR2 FVKESK. CDR3 coding DNA: TGTGCCAGCAGCCAAGATGGGTCCCCCATATGGGGAGGCTACACCTTC. Amino acids: CASSQDGSPIWGGYTF.

The chain links TRBV7-3 to TRBJ1-3; no definite D call. The CDR3 is made up of 14 amino acids. Germline V gene sequence: CDR1 SGHTA, CDR2 FQGTGA. The V gene lost 7 bases and the J gene lost 1 base, with 11 bases spanning the gap. Here the CDR3 DNA reads TGTGCCAGCAACCTATACGGGTCTGGAAACACCATATATTTT. Amino acid sequence: CASNLYGSGNTIYF. The whole variable domain, remainder taken from reference TRBV7-3 and TRBJ1-3, is GAGVSQTPSNKVTEKGKYVELRCDPISGHTALYWYRQSLGQGPEFLIYFQGTGAADDSGLPNDRFFAVRPEGSVSTLKIQRTERGDSAVYLCASNLYGSGNTIYFGEGSWLTVV.

This clone has a single count. The genes are TRBV14 and TRBJ1-2; D is ambiguous. Germline values: CDR1 SGHDN, CDR2 FVKESK. The CDR3 totals 13 residues. Trimming removed 3 bases at V and 6 bases at J, with 11 bases between. The CDR3 here is CASSQWRDHGYTF. As DNA, the CDR3 is TGTGCCAGCAGCCAGTGGAGGGATCATGGCTACACCTTC.

This rearrangement joins TRBV4-1 to TRBJ1-5, with a possible D match to TRBD1 (6 bases). V was pared by 0 bases and J by 2 bases, with 20 bases between. Looked up from germline, CDR1 is MGHRA and CDR2 is YSYEKL. This CDR3 contains 19 residues. Here the CDR3 DNA reads TGCGCCAGCAGCCAAGATCGTTTCCGGGACATCCGGCGCAATCAGCCCCAGCATTTT. This translates into CASSQDRFRDIRRNQPQHF.

V and J are TRBV5-1 and TRBJ2-1; unclear D gene. CDR3 size: 13 residues. Germline CDR1 and CDR2: SGHRS and YFSETQ. V was shortened by 3 bases and J by 6 bases, with 10 bases between the two germline ends. The CDR3 DNA is TGCGCCAGCAGCTCGTCGTCTCCCAATGAGCAGTTCTTC. It translates to CASSSSSPNEQFF.

V usage is TRBV13 and J usage is TRBJ2-2; the D call may be TRBD1 or TRBD2 (5 bases each). With 5 bases removed from V and 2 bases from J, the gap between germline ends came to 12 bases. The germline V gene encodes CDR1 PRHDT and CDR2 FYEKMQ (reference sequence). This CDR3 is 15 amino acids long. DNA of the CDR3: TGTGCCAGCAGCCAAGGGACCAGAAACACCGGGGAGCTGTTTTTT. This encodes CASSQGTRNTGELFF.

V usage is TRBV11-3 and J usage is TRBJ2-7; D possibly corresponds to TRBD1 (5 bases). V was trimmed by 6 bases and J by 4 bases, leaving 10 bases between them. The CDR3 runs to 12 residues. Looked up from germline, CDR1 is SGHNT and CDR2 is YENEEA. This chain's CDR3 is CASSDSRYEQYF. CDR3 bases: TGTGCCAGCAGTGACAGCAGATACGAGCAGTACTTC.

The rearrangement uses TRBV7-2 and TRBJ2-1; 7 positions agree with TRBD2. The CDR3 has 15 residues. CDR1 SGHTA and CDR2 FQGNSA come from the germline V gene. The ends lost 1 base at V and 5 bases at J; junction bases unmatched: 5. CDR3 nucleotide sequence: TGTGCCAGCAGCTTAGGGCGGGACTACAACAATGAGCAGTTCTTC. Translation gives CASSLGRDYNNEQFF.

The genes are TRBV30 and TRBJ2-5, with D unclear. V was trimmed by 1 base and J by 3 bases, leaving 6 bases between them. The length of the CDR3 is 12 residues. The germline gives CDR1 GTSNPN, CDR2 SVGIG (reference sequence). This CDR3 reads CAWSEIKETQYF. The CDR3 nucleotides read TGTGCCTGGAGTGAAATCAAAGAGACCCAGTACTTC.

This chain uses TRBV28 with TRBJ1-2; D possibly corresponds to TRBD1 (6 bases). The length of the CDR3 is 14 residues. V was pared by 4 bases and J by 8 bases, with 17 bases between. Germline V gene sequence: CDR1 MDHEN, CDR2 SYDVKM. The CDR3 nucleotides are TGTGCCAGCAGTTGGGAGAGGGGGAGGGGAGGCTACACCTTC. It codes for CASSWERGRGGYTF.